The rows below give T cell receptor beta chains drawn from one sample of a study of T cells in Graves' hyperthyroidism and ophthalmopathy. TCRdb re-derived calls from the multiplex PCR reads in MiXCR, one entry per CDR3 protein. This sample yields more than 500,000 distinct CDR3 sequences, of which 12% to 15% are seen a single time; approximately 15% belongs to the top ten. The sample consisted of blood. The receptors originated from a woman aged 40 to 50 with Graves' hyperthyroidism. CDR3s include the opening cysteine and the closing phenylalanine or tryptophan. A D gene is named only where the DNA matches it firmly. Size tells how often a clone was seen (once, few, many) or the class of an expanded clone, and some rows leave it out.

D gene: -
clone size: many
V gene: TRBV7-2
J gene: TRBJ2-7
CDR3 protein: CASSSQGGEQYF
CDR3 DNA: TGTGCCAGCAGCTCTCAGGGTGGCGAGCAGTACTTC

D gene: -
clone size: many
V gene: TRBV27
J gene: TRBJ2-1
CDR3 protein: CASSLKPEPSNEQFF
CDR3 DNA: TGTGCCAGCAGTTTGAAGCCGGAGCCGTCCAATGAGCAGTTCTTC

D gene: -
clone size: many
V gene: TRBV2
J gene: TRBJ1-1
CDR3 protein: CASSGLGGSNTEAFF
CDR3 DNA: TGTGCCAGCAGTGGTCTGGGGGGCTCGAACACTGAAGCTTTCTTT

D gene: -
clone size: few
V gene: TRBV19
J gene: TRBJ1-2
CDR3 protein: CASSAQASYGYTF
CDR3 DNA: TGTGCCAGTAGTGCACAGGCCTCCTATGGCTACACCTTC

D gene: TRBD2
clone size: few
V gene: TRBV6-2/TRBV6-3
J gene: TRBJ2-1
CDR3 protein: CASKDLAGFYNEQFF
CDR3 DNA: TGTGCCAGCAAGGACTTAGCGGGCTTCTACAATGAGCAGTTCTTC

D gene: TRBD1
clone size: many
V gene: TRBV30
J gene: TRBJ1-6
CDR3 protein: CAWSPPTGSSSPLHF
CDR3 DNA: TGTGCCTGGAGCCCACCGACAGGGTCGAGCTCACCCCTCCACTTT

D gene: TRBD1
clone size: many
V gene: TRBV28
J gene: TRBJ1-5
CDR3 protein: CASSLMGQYYSNQPQHF
CDR3 DNA: TGTGCCAGCAGTTTAATGGGACAGTACTATAGCAATCAGCCCCAGCATTTT

D gene: TRBD2
clone size: -
V gene: TRBV3-1
J gene: TRBJ2-5
CDR3 protein: CASSQGGAETQYF
CDR3 DNA: TGTGCCAGCAGCCAGGGAGGGGCGGAGACCCAGTACTTC

D gene: -
clone size: many
V gene: TRBV12-3/TRBV12-4
J gene: TRBJ2-7
CDR3 protein: CASSNRISYEQYF
CDR3 DNA: TGTGCCAGCAGTAACCGGATTTCCTACGAGCAGTACTTC

D gene: TRBD2
clone size: many
V gene: TRBV7-9
J gene: TRBJ2-3
CDR3 protein: CASRGTNGDTQYF
CDR3 DNA: TGTGCCAGCAGGGGGACTAATGGTGATACGCAGTATTTT

D gene: TRBD1
clone size: few
V gene: TRBV6-6
J gene: TRBJ1-2
CDR3 protein: CASSYPGTAPDYYGYTF
CDR3 DNA: TGTGCCAGCAGTTACCCCGGGACAGCCCCCGACTACTATGGCTACACCTTC

D gene: -
clone size: few
V gene: TRBV20-1
J gene: TRBJ2-7
CDR3 protein: CSAQKSHEQYF
CDR3 DNA: TGCAGTGCTCAAAAATCTCACGAGCAGTACTTC

D gene: TRBD2
clone size: many
V gene: TRBV30
J gene: TRBJ2-5
CDR3 protein: CAWIPPGTSGSTQYF
CDR3 DNA: TGTGCCTGGATCCCACCTGGGACTAGCGGGAGCACCCAGTACTTC

D gene: -
clone size: many
V gene: TRBV7-2
J gene: TRBJ1-4
CDR3 protein: CASSLMFSTNEKLFF
CDR3 DNA: TGTGCCAGCAGCCTTATGTTTTCAACTAATGAAAAACTGTTTTTT

D gene: TRBD2
clone size: few
V gene: TRBV4-1
J gene: TRBJ2-5
CDR3 protein: CASSDGTSGVETQYF
CDR3 DNA: TGCGCCAGCAGCGACGGGACTAGCGGGGTAGAGACCCAGTACTTC

D gene: -
clone size: few
V gene: TRBV4-2
J gene: TRBJ1-2
CDR3 protein: CASSQVLGAIKDGYTF
CDR3 DNA: TGTGCCAGCAGCCAAGTCCTGGGCGCTATCAAGGATGGCTACACCTTC

D gene: TRBD1
clone size: few
V gene: TRBV4-1
J gene: TRBJ2-7
CDR3 protein: CASSQGQGDVYEQYF
CDR3 DNA: TGCGCCAGCAGCCAAGGACAGGGAGACGTCTACGAGCAGTACTTC

D gene: -
clone size: many
V gene: TRBV20-1
J gene: TRBJ1-2
CDR3 protein: CSAPQSYYGYTF
CDR3 DNA: TGCAGTGCTCCACAGAGCTACTATGGCTACACCTTC

D gene: TRBD1
clone size: many
V gene: TRBV18
J gene: TRBJ1-5
CDR3 protein: CASSQDRGLGNQPQHF
CDR3 DNA: TGTGCCAGCTCACAAGACAGGGGGTTAGGCAATCAGCCCCAGCATTTT

D gene: TRBD1
clone size: many
V gene: TRBV3-1
J gene: TRBJ1-2
CDR3 protein: CASSQGSTGGAGYTF
CDR3 DNA: TGTGCCAGCAGCCAAGGGTCGACAGGGGGAGCGGGCTACACCTTC

D gene: TRBD2
clone size: many
V gene: TRBV6-2/TRBV6-3
J gene: TRBJ2-2
CDR3 protein: CASTRGTSFVTGELFF
CDR3 DNA: TGTGCCAGCACTAGAGGGACTAGCTTCGTGACCGGGGAGCTGTTTTTT

D gene: -
clone size: few
V gene: TRBV4-1
J gene: TRBJ1-1
CDR3 protein: CASSQGPGRYANTEAFF
CDR3 DNA: TGCGCCAGCAGCCAAGGCCCGGGACGGTACGCGAACACTGAAGCCTTCTTT

D gene: -
clone size: -
V gene: TRBV4-2
J gene: TRBJ1-6
CDR3 protein: CASSPLKIPNSPLHF
CDR3 DNA: TGTGCCAGCAGCCCTTTGAAGATTCCAAATTCACCCCTCCACTTT

D gene: TRBD1
clone size: many
V gene: TRBV18
J gene: TRBJ1-1
CDR3 protein: CASSPPGQPTEAFF
CDR3 DNA: TGTGCCAGCTCACCTCCGGGACAGCCCACTGAAGCTTTCTTT

D gene: -
clone size: many
V gene: TRBV3-1
J gene: TRBJ1-1
CDR3 protein: CASSRQLNTEAFF
CDR3 DNA: TGTGCCAGCAGCCGACAGCTCAACACTGAAGCTTTCTTT

D gene: TRBD1
clone size: -
V gene: TRBV5-1
J gene: TRBJ2-5
CDR3 protein: CASSLDPDRCQETQYF
CDR3 DNA: TGCGCCAGCAGCTTGGACCCGGACAGGTGCCAAGAGACCCAGTACTTC

D gene: -
clone size: many
V gene: TRBV7-2
J gene: TRBJ2-7
CDR3 protein: CASSPPFVPGSYEQYF
CDR3 DNA: TGTGCCAGCAGCCCCCCTTTCGTCCCTGGCTCCTACGAGCAGTACTTC

D gene: -
clone size: -
V gene: TRBV7-8
J gene: TRBJ1-1
CDR3 protein: CASSSQQNTEAFF
CDR3 DNA: TGTGCCAGCAGCTCGCAGCAGAACACTGAAGCTTTCTTT

D gene: -
clone size: many
V gene: TRBV28
J gene: TRBJ2-3
CDR3 protein: CASSPGGAEKRVTDTQYF
CDR3 DNA: TGTGCCAGCAGCCCCGGTGGGGCGGAGAAACGTGTCACAGATACGCAGTATTTT

D gene: -
clone size: many
V gene: TRBV20-1
J gene: TRBJ2-7
CDR3 protein: CSARGRRAEQYF
CDR3 DNA: TGCAGTGCTAGAGGTCGGAGAGCCGAGCAGTACTTC